This TCR beta chain comes out of a study of T cells in Graves' hyperthyroidism and ophthalmopathy. TCR beta CDR3 sequences were amplified from RNA transcripts. With the HTBI primer set, the TCR CDR3 went through a first round of RT-PCR. TCRdb re-derived calls from the multiplex PCR reads in MiXCR, one entry per CDR3 protein. The sample has about 360,000 distinct CDR3 sequences, 25% seen once. Overall study findings and caveats: It was a median roughly 6.5 months before onset that the model predicted ophthalmopathy. Ophthalmopathy stood apart from stable hyperthyroidism in a 13 V-J model. Clonotypes that were expanded in thyroid above 0.001 mostly appeared in blood too.

The authors obtained PBMCs from over 8 ml of fresh peripheral blood. Looked up from germline, CDR1 is SGHAT and CDR2 is FQNNGV. The CDR3 is made up of 14 amino acids. Trimming took 3 bases from V and 3 from J, leaving 11 bases between them. This clonotype was found a few times. The antigen is unknown. This chain uses TRBV11-2 with TRBJ1-2; D call uncertain. Specimen: blood. The receptor's source is a man in his fifties or sixties with Graves' hyperthyroidism. Written as DNA, the CDR3 is TGTGCCAGCAGCTTCGGCGATGGGGACTATGGCTACACCTTC. Protein sequence: CASSFGDGDYGYTF.